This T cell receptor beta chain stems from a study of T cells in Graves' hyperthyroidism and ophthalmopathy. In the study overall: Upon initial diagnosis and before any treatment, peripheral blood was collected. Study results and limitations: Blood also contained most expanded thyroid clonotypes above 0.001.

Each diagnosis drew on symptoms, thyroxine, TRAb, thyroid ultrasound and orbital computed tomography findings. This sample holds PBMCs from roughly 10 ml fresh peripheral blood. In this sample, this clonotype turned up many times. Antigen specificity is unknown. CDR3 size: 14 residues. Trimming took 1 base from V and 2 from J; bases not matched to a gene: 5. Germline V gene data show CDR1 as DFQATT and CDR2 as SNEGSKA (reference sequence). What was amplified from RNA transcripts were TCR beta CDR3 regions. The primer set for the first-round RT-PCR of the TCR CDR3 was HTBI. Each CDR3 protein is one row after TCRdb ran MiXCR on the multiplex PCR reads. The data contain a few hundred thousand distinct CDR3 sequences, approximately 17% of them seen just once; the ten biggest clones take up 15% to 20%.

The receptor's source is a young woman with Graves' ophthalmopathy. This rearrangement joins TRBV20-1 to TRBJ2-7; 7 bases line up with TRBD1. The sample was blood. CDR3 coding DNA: TGCAGTGCTAGAGCGACAGGGTGGGCCTACGAGCAGTACTTC. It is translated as CSARATGWAYEQYF.